Listed below are T cell receptor beta chains from one sample, sequenced in a study of human T cells and chemical hapten exposure. Using its own MiXCR run on the RACE reads, TCRdb lists one record per CDR3 protein. This repertoire shows about 340,000 distinct CDR3 sequences, approximately 6.9% found once; its top ten account for 8.4%. The specimen was whole blood, collected in connection with sensitization to the hapten diphenylcyclopropenone (DPC). Every receptor here comes from a woman aged 18-29 years with alopecia areata. Some clones in this sample may be carry-over from other donors' samples. CDR3s include the opening cysteine and the closing phenylalanine or tryptophan. Each record gives: clone size, D gene, V gene, J gene, CDR3 DNA, CDR3 protein. A D gene is named only where the DNA matches it firmly. Part of the rows lack a size; the others show once, few, many or a class for expanded clones.

>.|.|TRBV6-1|TRBJ1-4
TGTGCCAGCAGTCCTCTGATCCAGCCGCGGGAAAAACTGTTTTTT
CASSPLIQPREKLFF
>many|.|TRBV15|TRBJ2-5
TGTGCCACCAGCCCAGGCCGGGACGGCAAGGCGGAGACCCAGTACTTC
CATSPGRDGKAETQYF
>.|.|TRBV27|TRBJ2-1
TGTGCCAGCACCGGGGAAGGTGGTAATGAGCAGTTCTTC
CASTGEGGNEQFF
>.|.|TRBV7-6|TRBJ2-7
TGTGCCAGCAGCGCGGGTCCCAGGGGATTCTACGAGCAGTACTTC
CASSAGPRGFYEQYF
>.|.|TRBV20-1|TRBJ1-1
TGCAGCTTCTTGGGGGGTGAAGCTTTCTTT
CSFLGGEAFF
>few|TRBD2|TRBV10-3|TRBJ2-5
TGTGCCATCAGTGACTATAGCGGGGGGGTCCTAATGGAGACCCAGTACTTC
CAISDYSGGVLMETQYF
>.|.|TRBV6-5|TRBJ2-1
TGTGCCAGCAGTTACGGAGAGGGACGGAATGAGCAGTTCTTC
CASSYGEGRNEQFF
>.|.|TRBV6-1|TRBJ1-6
TGTGCCAGCAGTGAAGCGTTACAGCCCCGACCCCTCCACTTT
CASSEALQPRPLHF
>many|.|TRBV29-1|TRBJ1-3
TGCAGCGTTTCCGACAGAAACTCTGGAAACACCATATATTTT
CSVSDRNSGNTIYF
>.|TRBD1|TRBV7-8|TRBJ1-5
TGTGCCAGCAACCCTCAGGGGGCCAGCAATCAGCCCCAGCATTTT
CASNPQGASNQPQHF
>many|.|TRBV29-1|TRBJ2-5
TGCAGCGTTGGACTGCAGCAGGGAATCCAGTACTTC
CSVGLQQGIQYF
>.|TRBD1|TRBV5-1|TRBJ1-1
TGCGCCAGCAGCTCAGGGGGCCGGGCTGAAGCTTTCTTT
CASSSGGRAEAFF
>many|TRBD2|TRBV13|TRBJ2-3
TGTGCCAGCAGCCTAGGGGAGCGGGGCGGAACAGATACGCAGTATTTT
CASSLGERGGTDTQYF
>few|.|TRBV4-1|TRBJ1-3
TGCGCCAGCAGCCAAGCGCCCAAGGCTGGAAACACCATATATTTT
CASSQAPKAGNTIYF
>many|.|TRBV29-1|TRBJ2-3
TGCAGCGTTGCAGGGGACCTTGGGACAGATACGCAGTATTTT
CSVAGDLGTDTQYF
>.|.|TRBV29-1|TRBJ2-2
TGCAGCGTAGGACTCTACACCGGGGAGCTGTTTTTT
CSVGLYTGELFF
>few|TRBD1|TRBV10-2|TRBJ1-1
TGCGCCAGCAGTGGACAGGGGGCTCAGAACACTGAAGCTTTCTTT
CASSGQGAQNTEAFF
>many|.|TRBV6-2/TRBV6-3|TRBJ2-5
TGTGCCAGTAGGGACGACAGAGAGACCCAGTACTTC
CASRDDRETQYF
>many|TRBD2|TRBV29-1|TRBJ2-1
TGCAGCGTTGACGTAGCGGGGGGGTACAATGAGCAGTTCTTC
CSVDVAGGYNEQFF